The 12 T cell receptor beta chains below come from one sample, sequenced in a study of blood T cell repertoires in COVID-19. Some clones are missing from TCRdb's copy, which holds only in-frame ones; the method was immunoSEQ multiplex PCR. The data show around 110,000 clones, 85% seen once. Sample: peripheral blood. These receptors were collected from a middle-aged man with acute or convalescent COVID-19.

This sequence joins TRBV15 and TRBJ2-7; 7 nucleotides agree with TRBD2. The CDR3 length is 14 residues. V gave up 1 base and J gave up 2 bases; unmatched junction bases: 2. The V gene's germline CDR1 is LNHNV and CDR2 YYDKDF (reference sequence). CDR3 sequence reads: CATSRGRGAYEQYF. The CDR3, as DNA: TGTGCCACCAGCAGAGGCCGGGGGGCCTACGAGCAGTACTTC. The complete variable domain, with remaining parts taken from reference TRBV15 and TRBJ2-7, reads DAMVIQNPRYQVTQFGKPVTLSCSQTLNHNVMYWYQQKSSQAPKLLFHYYDKDFNNEADTPDNFQSRRPNTSFCFLDIRSPGLGDTAMYLCATSRGRGAYEQYFGPGTRLTVT.

The chain combines TRBV7-2 with TRBJ2-7; 9 bases line up with TRBD1. J gave up 2 bases and V 5 bases, and 4 bases lay outside the gene matches. Germline assignment: CDR1 SGHTA and CDR2 FQGNSA. This CDR3 spans 14 amino acids. CDR3 sequence: CASSPDRGPYEQYF. CDR3 in DNA: TGTGCCAGCAGCCCGGACAGGGGCCCCTACGAGCAGTACTTC.

The chain links TRBV2 to TRBJ2-3, with TRBD2 identical over 8 bases. V shed 7 bases and J 3 bases; nucleotides not matched to a gene: 9. Germline V gene data show CDR1 as SNHLY and CDR2 as FYNNEI. The CDR3 spans 15 residues. The CDR3 sequence: CASTRTGRATDTQYF. The CDR3 nucleotides are TGTGCCAGCACTCGTACCGGGAGGGCTACAGATACGCAGTATTTT.

The chain combines TRBV5-1 with TRBJ2-7; 7 bases align to TRBD2. The CDR3 is made up of 16 amino acids. The germline V gene has CDR1 SGHRS and CDR2 YFSETQ. The V and J ends lost 0 bases and 0 bases, in that order; junction bases with no gene match: 6. CDR3 sequence (DNA): TGCGCCAGCAGCTTGGGGGGAGGGTACACCTCCTACGAGCAGTACTTC. Protein sequence: CASSLGGGYTSYEQYF.

J is TRBJ2-7 and V is TRBV7-6, with a weak D call TRBD1 (5 bases). Trimming stripped 2 bases from V and 3 bases from J, with 14 bases between. The CDR3 covers 15 residues. Germline CDR1 reads SGHVS; CDR2 reads FNYEAQ. DNA for the CDR3: TGTGCCAGCAGCTTATTCCTGGGGCCCTACTACGAGCAGTACTTC. Its translation: CASSLFLGPYYEQYF.

The genes are TRBV29-1 and TRBJ2-5, with TRBD2 identical over 11 bases. Germline V gives CDR1 SQVTM, CDR2 ANQGSEA. The CDR3 runs to 13 residues. J lost 5 bases, V lost 6 bases, and 5 bases had no gene match. The CDR3 loop is CSVLAGGRETQYF. DNA of the CDR3: TGCAGCGTGTTAGCGGGAGGGCGGGAGACCCAGTACTTC. Filled out from reference TRBV29-1 and TRBJ2-5, the complete variable domain reads SAVISQKPSRDICQRGTSLTIQCQVDSQVTMMFWYRQQPGQSLTLIATANQGSEATYESGFVIDKFPISRPNLTFSTLTVSNMSPEDSSIYLCSVLAGGRETQYFGPGTRLLVL.

V usage is TRBV4-3 and J usage is TRBJ2-2; weak D call: TRBD2 (6 bases). Trimming cost V 0 bases and J 2 bases, with 13 bases left between them. The CDR3 is 17 amino acids. In germline, CDR1 is LGHNA, CDR2 YSLEER. The CDR3 DNA reads as TGCGCCAGCAGCCAAGATCGGGCTAGCGCCAACACCGGGGAGCTGTTTTTT. Amino acid sequence: CASSQDRASANTGELFF.

The rearrangement uses TRBV18 and TRBJ2-5; TRBD2 agrees at 9 bases. Germline values: CDR1 KGHSH, CDR2 LQKENI. The junction had 15 bases not matched to a gene; V was cut back by 3 bases and J by 1 base. This CDR3 region has 19 residues. The CDR3 region has the DNA TGTGCCAGCTCACCCCAGGGATCTAGCGGGGCCCCCTCCCAAGAGACCCAGTACTTC. It is translated as CASSPQGSSGAPSQETQYF.

The V gene is TRBV2, the J gene TRBJ2-7; 11 positions agree with TRBD1. From germline, CDR1 is SNHLY and CDR2 FYNNEI. Losses at the gene ends were 3 bases for V and 1 base for J; bases not matched to a gene: 2. The CDR3 spans 15 residues. Here the CDR3 DNA reads TGTGCCAGCAGTGACAGGGACAGGGGGTCCTACGAGCAGTACTTC. Protein product: CASSDRDRGSYEQYF.

The rearrangement links TRBV5-4 to TRBJ2-7; the D gene is possibly TRBD1 (5 bases). The CDR3 extends over 12 amino acids. Trimming pared 2 bases from V and 4 bases from J, leaving 7 bases between. CDR1 SGHNT and CDR2 YYREEE come from the germline V gene (reference sequence). CDR3 in DNA: TGTGCCAGCAGCTTCGACAGTTACGAGCAGTACTTC. Translating it yields CASSFDSYEQYF.

The chain uses TRBV2 and TRBJ2-1; D might be TRBD2 (6 bases). V gave up 6 bases and J gave up 12 bases, with 18 bases separating them. The CDR3 has 13 residues. Looked up from germline, CDR1 is SNHLY and CDR2 is FYNNEI. The chain's CDR3 is CASSANSGAGQFF. CDR3 in DNA: TGTGCCAGCAGCGCCAATAGCGGCGCCGGGCAGTTCTTC.

This chain connects TRBV2 to TRBJ1-1; D is possibly TRBD1 (6 bases). Germline CDR1 is SNHLY and CDR2 is FYNNEI. V was pared by 3 bases and J by 4 bases, with 9 bases between. This CDR3 contains 13 residues. The CDR3 sequence: CASSEGGLTEAFF. The CDR3 nucleotides are TGTGCCAGCAGTGAGGGGGGGCTCACTGAAGCTTTCTTT.